The entry below describes one T cell receptor beta chain. Sequenced by immunoSEQ multiplex PCR; TCRdb stores in-frame clones only, minus some. The sample lists more than 35,000 clones; roughly 92% were seen once. The source of the sample is a study of T cells in tuberculosis. The TCR comes from a donor aged 10-29 years with latent tuberculosis or without tuberculosis infection. Material: PBMCs.

CDR3 sequence reads: CASSITHYTDTQYF. The CDR3 coding sequence is TGTGCCAGTAGTATAACTCATTACACAGATACGCAGTATTTT. V gene TRBV19 combines with J gene TRBJ2-3; D is unclear. CDR1 and CDR2 (germline): LNHDA, SQIVND (reference sequence). Deletions cut 2 bases from V and 2 bases from J, with 8 bases between. This CDR3 region has 14 residues.